The source of this T cell receptor (beta chain) is a study of cytomegalovirus exposure and HLA in healthy donors. Points from the study as a whole: Based on reports, TCR beta sequences accurately predicted HLA-A and HLA-B alleles for most subjects. TCR beta V- and J-gene trimming, according to a later analysis, was linked to a missense DCLRE1C variant.

In the PCR, 60 Vbeta and 13 Jbeta primers were used. The table came from immunoSEQ multiplex PCR; TCRdb's copy has only in-frame clones and leaves some out. Among about 93,000 clones listed, over 75% were seen once. About this clone itself: The antigen remains undetermined.

At the time of sampling, donors were nominally healthy, though unrecorded immune exposures were likely. What was sequenced was PBMCs. This TCR derives from a man aged 30 to 45 in good health and CMV-seronegative.

The CDR3 sequence: CASSQGGQETQYF. Written as DNA, the CDR3 is TGCGCCAGCTCCCAGGGGGGTCAAGAGACCCAGTACTTC. The chain has TRBV10-1 and TRBJ2-5, with D perhaps matching TRBD1 (7 bases). The CDR3 runs to 13 residues. The V and J ends lost 8 bases and 2 bases respectively, with 12 bases between them. Germline V CDR1 and CDR2: WNHNN, SYGVQD (reference sequence).